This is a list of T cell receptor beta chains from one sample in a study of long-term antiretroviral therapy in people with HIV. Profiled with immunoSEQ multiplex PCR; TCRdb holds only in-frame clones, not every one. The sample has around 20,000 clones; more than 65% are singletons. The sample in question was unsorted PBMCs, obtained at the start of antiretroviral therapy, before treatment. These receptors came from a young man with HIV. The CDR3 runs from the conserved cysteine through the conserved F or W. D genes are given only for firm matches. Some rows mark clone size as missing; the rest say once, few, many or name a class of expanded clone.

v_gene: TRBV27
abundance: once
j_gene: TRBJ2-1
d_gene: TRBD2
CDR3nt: TGTGCCAGCAGGGTAGCGGGAGCCTACAATGAGCAGTTCTTC
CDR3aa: CASRVAGAYNEQFF

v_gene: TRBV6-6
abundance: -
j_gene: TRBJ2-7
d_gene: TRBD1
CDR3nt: TGTGCCAGCAGTTACTCGGGACAGGTTAGCTACGAGCAGTACTTC
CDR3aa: CASSYSGQVSYEQYF

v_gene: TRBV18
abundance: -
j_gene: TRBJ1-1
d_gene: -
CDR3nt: TGTGCCAGCTCAACGCAGGGTGAAGCTTTCTTT
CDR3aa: CASSTQGEAFF

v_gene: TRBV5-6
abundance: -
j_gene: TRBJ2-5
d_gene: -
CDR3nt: TGTGCCAGCAGCTTACTGAGGGGAGAGACCCAGTACTTC
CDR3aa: CASSLLRGETQYF

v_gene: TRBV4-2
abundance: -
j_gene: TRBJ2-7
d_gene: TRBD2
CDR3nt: TGTGCCAGCAGCCAAGGTATCGGGACTAGCGCCTACGAGCAGTACTTC
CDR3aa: CASSQGIGTSAYEQYF

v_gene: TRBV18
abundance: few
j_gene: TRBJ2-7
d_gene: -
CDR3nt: TGTGCCAGCTCAGGTTCCGGAAGTGACAGCTACGAGCAGTACTTC
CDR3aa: CASSGSGSDSYEQYF

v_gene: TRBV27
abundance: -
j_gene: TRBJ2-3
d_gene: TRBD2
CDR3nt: TGTGCCAGCAGTCTCAGGACTAGCGGGACAGATACGCAGTATTTT
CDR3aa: CASSLRTSGTDTQYF

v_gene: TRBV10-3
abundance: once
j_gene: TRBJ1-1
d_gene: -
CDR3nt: TGTGCCATCAGGCCTACACGGAGTTACACTGAAGCTTTCTTT
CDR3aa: CAIRPTRSYTEAFF

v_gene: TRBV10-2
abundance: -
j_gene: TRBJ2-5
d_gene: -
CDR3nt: TGCGCCAGCAGTACGAGGACTAAACGGGACCAAGAGACCCAGTACTTC
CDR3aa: CASSTRTKRDQETQYF

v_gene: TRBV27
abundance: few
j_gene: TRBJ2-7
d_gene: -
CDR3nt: TGTGCCAGCAGTTCGGGACTGACCTACGAGCAGTACTTC
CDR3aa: CASSSGLTYEQYF

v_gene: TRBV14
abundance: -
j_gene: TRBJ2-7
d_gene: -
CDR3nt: TGTGCCAGCAGCCTCGATGGGACTTTCTACGAGCAGTACTTC
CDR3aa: CASSLDGTFYEQYF

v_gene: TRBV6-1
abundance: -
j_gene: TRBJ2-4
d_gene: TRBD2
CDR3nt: TGTGCCAGCAGTGATACTAGCGTAGCCAAAAACATTCAGTACTTC
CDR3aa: CASSDTSVAKNIQYF

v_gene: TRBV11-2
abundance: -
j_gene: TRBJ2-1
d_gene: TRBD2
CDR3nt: TGTGCCAGCAGCTTAAAAGCGGGAGTGGGTGAGCAGTTCTTC
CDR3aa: CASSLKAGVGEQFF

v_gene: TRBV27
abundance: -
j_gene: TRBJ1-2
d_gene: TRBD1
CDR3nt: TGTGCCAGCAGTTTAAACAGGGGGTGGTATGGCTACACCTTC
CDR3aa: CASSLNRGWYGYTF

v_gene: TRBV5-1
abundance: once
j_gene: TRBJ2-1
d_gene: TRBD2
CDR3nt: TGCGCCAGCAGCTTGGGAGTGGGACTAGCGGCGTCCTACAATGAGCAGTTCTTC
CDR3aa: CASSLGVGLAASYNEQFF

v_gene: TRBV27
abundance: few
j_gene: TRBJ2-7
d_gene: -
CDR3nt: TGTGCCTCCGGGGAATCGCCCTACGAGCAGTACTTC
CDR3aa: CASGESPYEQYF

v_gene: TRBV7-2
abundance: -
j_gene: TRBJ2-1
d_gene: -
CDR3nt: TGTGCCAGCAGCTTAGTTCTGGGGCCCTACAATGAGCAGTTCTTC
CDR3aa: CASSLVLGPYNEQFF

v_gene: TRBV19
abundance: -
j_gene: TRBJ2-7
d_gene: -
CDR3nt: TGTGCCAGTAGTACCAGAGGGACCCTCGAGCAGTACTTC
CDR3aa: CASSTRGTLEQYF

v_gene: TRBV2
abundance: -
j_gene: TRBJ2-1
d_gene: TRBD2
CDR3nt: TGTGCCAGCACTCGGACTAGCGGTCGCATAGAGCAGTTCTTC
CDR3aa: CASTRTSGRIEQFF

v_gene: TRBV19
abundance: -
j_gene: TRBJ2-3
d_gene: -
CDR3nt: TGTGCCAGTACCATTAAGGGGCAGGGGACAGATACGCAGTATTTT
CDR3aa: CASTIKGQGTDTQYF

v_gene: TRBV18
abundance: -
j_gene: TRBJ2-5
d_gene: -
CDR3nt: TGTGCCAGCTCACCATTGCCGGAAACTTTGGGGGGAGAGACCCAGTACTTC
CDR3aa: CASSPLPETLGGETQYF

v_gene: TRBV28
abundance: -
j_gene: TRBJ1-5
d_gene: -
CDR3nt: TGTGCCAGCCAGCGGGATAGCAATCAGCCCCAGCATTTT
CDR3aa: CASQRDSNQPQHF

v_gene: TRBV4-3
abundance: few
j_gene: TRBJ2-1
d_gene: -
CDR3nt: TGCGCCAGCAGCCAAGACGAGGGGGGCAATGAGCAGTTCTTC
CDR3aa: CASSQDEGGNEQFF

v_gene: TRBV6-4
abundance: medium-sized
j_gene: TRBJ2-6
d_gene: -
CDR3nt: TGTGCCAGCAGTGAGAGGCTCTCTGGGGCCAACGTCCTGACTTTC
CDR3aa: CASSERLSGANVLTF

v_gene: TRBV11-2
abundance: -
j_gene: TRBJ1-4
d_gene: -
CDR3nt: TGTGCCAGCAGCCCCGGGGCCGTTGAAAAACTGTTTTTT
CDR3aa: CASSPGAVEKLFF

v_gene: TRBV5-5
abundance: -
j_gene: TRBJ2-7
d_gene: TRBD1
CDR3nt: TGTGCCAGCAGTCGGGACAGCAGCTCCTACGAGCAGTACTTC
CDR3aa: CASSRDSSSYEQYF

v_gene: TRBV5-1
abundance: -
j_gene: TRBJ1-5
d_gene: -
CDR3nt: TGCGCCAGCAGCTTGGTCCCTGCTGGAGGGGGCAATCAGCCCCAGCATTTT
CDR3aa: CASSLVPAGGGNQPQHF

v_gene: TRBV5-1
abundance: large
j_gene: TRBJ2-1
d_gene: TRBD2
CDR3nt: TGCGCCAGCAGCTTGGGGTCACTAGCGGGAGTTTCGGATGAGCAGTTCTTC
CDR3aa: CASSLGSLAGVSDEQFF

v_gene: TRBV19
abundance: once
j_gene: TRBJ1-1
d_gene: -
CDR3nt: TGTGCCAGTAGTATAGGCAAAGTCACTGAAGCTTTCTTT
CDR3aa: CASSIGKVTEAFF

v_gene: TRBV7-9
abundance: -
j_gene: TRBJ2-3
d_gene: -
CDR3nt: TGTGCCAGCAGCGAAGAAGGGCGGTCCACAGATACGCAGTATTTT
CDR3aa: CASSEEGRSTDTQYF

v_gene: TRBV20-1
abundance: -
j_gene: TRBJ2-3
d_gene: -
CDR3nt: TGCAGTGCTGACTTAGCAGATACGCAGTATTTT
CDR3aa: CSADLADTQYF

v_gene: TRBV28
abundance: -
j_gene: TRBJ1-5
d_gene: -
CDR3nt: TGTGCCAGCAGTTTAAACTTGGATCAGCCCCAGCATTTT
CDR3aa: CASSLNLDQPQHF

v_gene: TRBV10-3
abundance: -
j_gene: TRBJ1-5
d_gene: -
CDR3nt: TGTGCCATCAGTGAGGGCGGGCAATATAGCAATCAGCCCCAGCATTTT
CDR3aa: CAISEGGQYSNQPQHF

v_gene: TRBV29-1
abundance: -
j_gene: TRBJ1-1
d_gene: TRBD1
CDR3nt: TGCAGCGTTGGACAGGGGACCTTGGGGACTGAAGCTTTCTTT
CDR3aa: CSVGQGTLGTEAFF

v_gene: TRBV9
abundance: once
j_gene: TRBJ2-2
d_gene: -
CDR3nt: TGTGCCAGCAGCGTAGCCCTGAGTGGGGAGCTGTTTTTT
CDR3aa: CASSVALSGELFF

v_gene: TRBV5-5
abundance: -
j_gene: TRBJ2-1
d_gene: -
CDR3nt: TGTGCCAGCAGCTTGGTAGGGTTTAGTGAGCAGTTCTTC
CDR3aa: CASSLVGFSEQFF